These 13 T cell receptor beta chains were all obtained from the same sample, sequenced in a study of cytomegalovirus exposure and HLA in healthy donors. 13 Jbeta primers and 60 Vbeta primers were used for the PCR. Assay used: immunoSEQ multiplex PCR; TCRdb lists only in-frame clones, some missing. This repertoire comprises approximately 190,000 clones; its ten largest clones make up 5.5% to 7.5%. The sequencing input was PBMCs. These receptors were taken from a man aged 30 to 45 in good health and CMV-seronegative.

The chain employs TRBV10-3 and TRBJ1-4, with TRBD1 identical over 8 bases. V was clipped by 6 bases and J by 0 bases; unmatched bases: 6. CDR1 ENHRY and CDR2 SYGVKD come from the germline V gene. The CDR3 spans 16 residues. The CDR3 protein is CAISAGQGATNEKLFF. The CDR3 DNA follows: TGTGCCATCAGCGCAGGACAGGGAGCAACTAATGAAAAACTGTTTTTT.

The chain carries TRBV2 and TRBJ1-5, with a tentative D call TRBD1 (5 bases). Trimming took 4 bases from V and 9 from J, leaving 16 bases between them. CDR1 is SNHLY, CDR2 FYNNEI, per germline. CDR3 length: 14 residues. CDR3 in DNA: TGTGCCAGCAGTGGTCAGGGCCGTCTCGGGCCCCAGCATTTT. Residues: CASSGQGRLGPQHF.

The chain carries TRBV7-9 and TRBJ2-5, with a weak D call TRBD2 (6 bases). V gave up 1 base and J gave up 6 bases, with 18 bases separating them. The CDR3 length is 16 residues. CDR1 and CDR2 (germline): SEHNR, FQNEAQ (reference sequence). The CDR3 region has the DNA TGTGCCAGCAGCTTAGGCTCCCGGGACTCCCGACAGACCCAGTACTTC. Translation: CASSLGSRDSRQTQYF. The variable domain in full, with the rest retrieved from reference TRBV7-9 and TRBJ2-5, is DTGVSQNPRHKITKRGQNVTFRCDPISEHNRLYWYRQTLGQGPEFLTYFQNEAQLEKSRLLSDRFSAERPKGSFSTLEIQRTEQGDSAMYLCASSLGSRDSRQTQYFGPGTRLLVL.

The chain uses TRBV25-1 and TRBJ2-5; 9 bases are a match to TRBD1. From germline, CDR1 is MGHDK and CDR2 SYGVNS. V was pared by 4 bases and J by 5 bases, with 5 bases of the junction left unmatched. This CDR3 has 14 residues. The CDR3 reads CASSATGGAETQYF. The CDR3 bases are TGTGCCAGCAGTGCAACAGGGGGCGCGGAGACCCAGTACTTC.

The chain recombines TRBV7-9 with TRBJ1-1, with 7 bases that match TRBD1. The CDR3 runs 16 residues. The V gene end was trimmed by 1 base and the J gene end by 2 bases; junction bases not matched to a gene: 7. CDR1 is SEHNR, CDR2 FQNEAQ, per germline (reference sequence). CDR3 amino acids: CASSLVPGQVNTEAFF. The CDR3 nucleotides read TGTGCCAGCAGCTTAGTTCCAGGACAGGTTAACACTGAAGCTTTCTTT.

The V gene is TRBV19, the J gene TRBJ2-1, with 14 nucleotides matching TRBD2. CDR1 and CDR2 from the germline V gene are LNHDA and SQIVND (reference sequence). Trimming at V came to 3 bases and at J to 5 bases, leaving 6 bases not matched to a gene. CDR3 length equals 17 residues. CDR3 DNA sequence: TGTGCCAGTAGTATTCACCCGGGACTAGCGGGAGACAATGAGCAGTTCTTC. Translated, it gives CASSIHPGLAGDNEQFF.

The chain has TRBV11-3 and TRBJ2-5; 7 bases match TRBD1. The V gene's germline CDR1 is SGHNT and CDR2 YENEEA. With 5 bases clipped from V and 5 bases from J, the junction kept 14 bases outside the gene matches. This CDR3 comprises 16 residues. The CDR3 DNA sequence: TGTGCCAGCAGCCCTCTCCGGGACAGTGTTGGGGAGACCCAGTACTTC. This encodes CASSPLRDSVGETQYF. The entire variable domain, with the rest obtained from reference TRBV11-3 and TRBJ2-5, is as follows: EAGVVQSPRYKIIEKKQPVAFWCNPISGHNTLYWYLQNLGQGPELLIRYENEEAVDDSQLPKDRFSAERLKGVDSTLKIQPAELGDSAVYLCASSPLRDSVGETQYFGPGTRLLVL.

The V gene is TRBV4-2, the J gene TRBJ1-4, with D possibly being TRBD1 (5 bases). The CDR3 has 13 amino acids. Germline loops: CDR1 LGHNA, CDR2 YNFKEQ. Trimming took 6 bases from V and 5 from J, leaving 10 bases between them. CDR3 in amino acids: CASRGLTNEKLFF. The CDR3 DNA sequence: TGTGCCAGCAGGGGACTTACGAATGAAAAACTGTTTTTT.

The chain carries TRBV11-3 and TRBJ2-7; D possibly corresponds to TRBD2 (6 bases). V lost 4 bases and J 1 base, leaving 8 bases between the germline ends. Germline V gene sequence: CDR1 SGHNT, CDR2 YENEEA. The CDR3 length is 13 residues. The CDR3 coding sequence is TGTGCCAGCAGCTCCCGGGGGTCCTACGAGCAGTACTTC. Translating gives CASSSRGSYEQYF.

V is TRBV2 and J is TRBJ1-2; the match to TRBD1 covers 8 bases. Germline V gives CDR1 SNHLY, CDR2 FYNNEI. The junction had 20 bases not matched to a gene; V was cut back by 6 bases and J by 5 bases. The CDR3 has 18 amino acids. As DNA, the CDR3 is TGTGCCAGCAGCGGGGACCCGGGACAGGTCTTCCCCTGGTATGGCTACACCTTC. Its protein product is CASSGDPGQVFPWYGYTF. Full variable domain (remainder filled in from reference TRBV2 and TRBJ1-2): EPEVTQTPSHQVTQMGQEVILRCVPISNHLYFYWYRQILGQKVEFLVSFYNNEISEKSEIFDDQFSVERPDGSNFTLKIRSTKLEDSAMYFCASSGDPGQVFPWYGYTFGSGTRLTVV.

The V call is TRBV6-5, the J call TRBJ2-7; D not certain. Between the trimmed V and J ends, which lost 0 bases and 3 bases, there was a span of 9 bases. CDR1 and CDR2 (germline): MNHEY, SVGAGI. The CDR3 sequence is 14 residues long. The CDR3 reads CASSYSRSLYEQYF. The DNA for the CDR3 is TGTGCCAGCAGTTACTCGAGGAGCCTCTACGAGCAGTACTTC.

V and J are TRBV7-9 and TRBJ1-2; D may be TRBD1 (6 bases). This CDR3 is built from 13 residues. The germline gives CDR1 SEHNR, CDR2 FQNEAQ (reference sequence). The ends were cut back, 5 bases at V and 10 bases at J, with 17 bases in the middle. The CDR3 region has the DNA TGTGCCAGCAGCCAAACCGGGACAAGGGTCTACACCTTC. This gives the protein CASSQTGTRVYTF. The complete variable domain, with remaining parts taken from reference TRBV7-9 and TRBJ1-2, reads DTGVSQNPRHKITKRGQNVTFRCDPISEHNRLYWYRQTLGQGPEFLTYFQNEAQLEKSRLLSDRFSAERPKGSFSTLEIQRTEQGDSAMYLCASSQTGTRVYTFGSGTRLTVV.

CDR3 nucleotide sequence: TGCGCCAGCAGCAAAGAAGCGGGAGTAGGAACAGATACGCAGTATTTT. It specifies CASSKEAGVGTDTQYF. The V and J genes are TRBV5-1 and TRBJ2-3, with 8 positions matching TRBD2. The CDR3 contains 16 residues. Germline V gives CDR1 SGHRS, CDR2 YFSETQ. V lost 4 bases and J lost 3; bases outside the gene matches: 10.